The next 23 T cell receptor beta chains were all read from a single sample in a study of shared clonotypes between healthy human individuals. Profiling relied on immunoSEQ multiplex PCR, and the TCRdb table lists in-frame clones only, not all of them. This table has 2 million to 3 million clones, over 85% appearing once. Material: naive CD4+ T cells from PBMCs. Subset of the sample: CD45RA+ positively selected. These receptors originate from a man between 18 and 29 years old in good health. Some clones in this sample may be carry-over from other donors' samples.

This sequence joins TRBV28 and TRBJ2-1; D tentatively reads TRBD1 or TRBD2 (5 bases each). CDR3 size: 16 residues. V gave up 8 bases and J gave up 9 bases, with 26 bases separating them. Germline V lookup: CDR1 MDHEN, CDR2 SYDVKM. CDR3 region: CASSMGTGLGIGEQFF. The CDR3 DNA follows: TGTGCCAGCTCAATGGGGACCGGGCTAGGTATCGGTGAGCAGTTCTTC. Drawing the rest from reference TRBV28 and TRBJ2-1, the complete variable domain is DVKVTQSSRYLVKRTGEKVFLECVQDMDHENMFWYRQDPGLGLRLIYFSYDVKMKEKGDIPEGYSVSREKKERFSLILESASTNQTSMYLCASSMGTGLGIGEQFFGPGTRLTVL.

On this clone itself: At the DNA level, this CDR3 is encoded by other sequences in the same sample as well. This chain links TRBV5-1 with TRBJ2-7; D gene uncertain. The V gene's germline CDR1 is SGHRS and CDR2 YFSETQ. Trimming removed 1 base at V and 3 bases at J, with 5 bases between. The length of the CDR3 is 12 residues. The CDR3 DNA sequence: TGCGCCAGCAGCTTGCCTGGCTACGAGCAGTACTTC. Its protein is CASSLPGYEQYF.

The chain joins TRBV5-4 to TRBJ2-5, with D uncertain. The germline V and J ends were trimmed by 1 base and 4 bases, with 11 bases remaining between them. The CDR3 totals 14 residues. Per the germline V gene, CDR1 is SGHNT and CDR2 is YYREEE (reference sequence). The CDR3 DNA is TGTGCCAGCAGCTTGTTTGCTAAGATAGAGACCCAGTACTTC. It yields the protein CASSLFAKIETQYF.

The V call is TRBV7-9, the J call TRBJ2-3; a weak D match, TRBD2 (5 bases). This CDR3 is 15 amino acids long. Trimming pared 2 bases from V and 0 bases from J, leaving 9 bases between. Per the germline V gene, CDR1 is SEHNR and CDR2 is FQNEAQ (reference sequence). CDR3 DNA sequence: TGTGCCAGCAGCTTATATCTAGCTAGCACAGATACGCAGTATTTT. Translated: CASSLYLASTDTQYF.

A remark on this clone: Other nucleotide sequences in the sample specify the same CDR3. The gene calls are TRBV5-1 and TRBJ2-1; 12 nucleotides agree with TRBD2. V lost 3 bases and J lost 6; bases outside the gene matches: 4. This CDR3 is 15 amino acids long. Germline values: CDR1 SGHRS, CDR2 YFSETQ. CDR3 sequence: CASSSLAGGGNEQFF. As DNA, the CDR3 is TGCGCCAGCAGCTCTCTAGCGGGAGGGGGCAATGAGCAGTTCTTC.

The chain carries TRBV27 and TRBJ1-2, with a possible D match to TRBD1 (6 bases). The length of the CDR3 is 13 residues. Germline V gene data show CDR1 as MNHEY and CDR2 as SMNVEV (reference sequence). The V and J ends lost 6 bases and 6 bases respectively, with 14 bases between them. As DNA, the CDR3 is TGTGCCAGCAGCACCTCAGGGGAGGATGGCTACACCTTC. Encoded protein: CASSTSGEDGYTF.

V usage is TRBV6-5 and J usage is TRBJ2-4; D might be TRBD1 (5 bases). CDR3 length equals 15 residues. Per germline, CDR1 MNHEY and CDR2 SVGAGI. V lost 4 bases, J lost 2 bases, and 12 bases lay in between. The CDR3 protein is CASSSPGHTKNIQYF. The CDR3 DNA sequence: TGTGCCAGCAGTTCCCCCGGACACACCAAAAACATTCAGTACTTC.

This chain connects TRBV6-1 to TRBJ2-3; 10 bases map to TRBD1. This CDR3 region has 14 residues. Germline CDR1 and CDR2: MNHNS and SASEGT. The V segment lost 6 bases and the J segment 5 bases; nucleotides outside the gene matches: 5. As DNA, the CDR3 is TGTGCCAGCAGGACAGGGGGCAGGGGAGATACGCAGTATTTT. Amino acid sequence: CASRTGGRGDTQYF.

A single count supports this clone. The chain is built from TRBV4-2 and TRBJ1-6, with a possible D match to TRBD1 (5 bases). This CDR3 spans 14 amino acids. Per the germline V gene, CDR1 is LGHNA and CDR2 is YNFKEQ. V was cut by 1 base and J by 5 bases, with 6 bases left in between. The CDR3 DNA is TGTGCCAGCAGCCAAGTGGGGGATAATTCACCCCTCCACTTT. Translating it yields CASSQVGDNSPLHF.

The J gene is TRBJ1-1, the V gene TRBV27; D gene unclear. The CDR3 has 14 amino acids. The ends were cut back, 6 bases at V and 0 bases at J, with 11 bases in the middle. From germline, CDR1 is MNHEY and CDR2 SMNVEV (reference sequence). The CDR3: CASRPIGLNTEAFF. DNA of the CDR3: TGTGCCAGCAGGCCGATTGGGTTGAACACTGAAGCTTTCTTT.

The chain uses TRBV7-2 and TRBJ2-5; the D is unclear. Germline values: CDR1 SGHTA, CDR2 FQGNSA. With 5 bases removed from V and 1 base from J, the gap between germline ends came to 8 bases. The length of the CDR3 is 13 residues. CDR3 sequence (DNA): TGTGCCAGCAGCCCTATGAGCCAAGAGACCCAGTACTTC. Translating gives CASSPMSQETQYF. Full variable domain (outside the CDR3, taken from reference TRBV7-2 and TRBJ2-5): GAGVSQSPSNKVTEKGKDVELRCDPISGHTALYWYRQSLGQGLEFLIYFQGNSAPDKSGLPSDRFSAERTGGSVSTLTIQRTQQEDSAVYLCASSPMSQETQYFGPGTRLLVL.

This chain links TRBV7-9 with TRBJ1-1, with unresolved D. Germline CDR1 and CDR2: SEHNR and FQNEAQ (reference sequence). Trimming cost V 4 bases and J 11 bases, with 11 bases left between them. The CDR3 is 11 amino acids. As DNA, the CDR3 is TGTGCCAGCAGCTCCCAGCCGGGTGCTTTCTTT. Translation: CASSSQPGAFF.

This sequence joins TRBV12-5 and TRBJ2-1; 10 bases agree with TRBD2. The CDR3 length is 15 residues. In germline, CDR1 is LGHNT, CDR2 FRNRAP. V dropped 5 bases and J dropped 4; count of bases not matched to a gene: 5. The CDR3 region is CASGKAGGPYNEQFF. Here the CDR3 DNA reads TGTGCTAGTGGTAAAGCGGGAGGGCCATACAATGAGCAGTTCTTC.

The chain employs TRBV27 and TRBJ1-2; perhaps TRBD1 as D (5 bases). Germline lookup yields CDR1 MNHEY and CDR2 SMNVEV (reference sequence). The CDR3 contains 15 residues. V was clipped by 6 bases and J by 4 bases, with 18 bases between them. The CDR3 loop reads CASRPNLRGVYGYTF. In DNA form, the CDR3 reads TGTGCCAGCAGACCCAACCTTCGGGGGGTCTATGGCTACACCTTC.

A remark on this clone: This sample includes further DNA sequences coding for the same CDR3. The chain combines TRBV9 with TRBJ1-3, with D perhaps TRBD1 (5 bases). The CDR3 totals 13 residues. The germline gives CDR1 SGDLS, CDR2 YYNGEE. V gave up 2 bases and J gave up 4 bases, with 7 bases separating them. The CDR3 DNA reads as TGTGCCAGCAGCGTGGGGCAAGGAAACACCATATATTTT. This codes for CASSVGQGNTIYF.

The CDR3 nucleotides read TGTGCCAGCAGCTTGGGGGGCGATCGGTTTTTT. Its protein is CASSLGGDRFF. The chain uses TRBV6-5 and TRBJ1-4; TRBD1 is a possible D gene (6 bases). In germline, CDR1 is MNHEY, CDR2 SVGAGI. Trimming cost V 6 bases and J 16 bases, with 15 bases left between them. CDR3 length: 11 amino acids.

This chain uses TRBV6-1 with TRBJ2-7; D is unclear. Germline V lookup: CDR1 MNHNS, CDR2 SASEGT. Trimming removed 4 bases at V and 3 bases at J, with 7 bases between. The CDR3 spans 12 residues. In nucleotides, the CDR3 is TGTGCCAGCAGTGCCTTTGACTACGAGCAGTACTTC. Translation: CASSAFDYEQYF.

Worth noting for this clone: Its ends do not fully match the called genes, so a read error is possible. The chain has TRBV11-2 and TRBJ1-1; possible D gene TRBD1, 6 bases. CDR3 length: 15 residues. Germline V gives CDR1 SGHAT, CDR2 FQNNGV. The CDR3 DNA follows: TGTGCCAGCAGCTTAGAGTCCCTTCGGGGGGCAAAAATTCGGTTT. Translating gives CASSLESLRGAKIRF. Full variable domain (rest looked up from reference TRBV11-2 and TRBJ1-1): EAGVAQSPRYKIIEKRQSVAFWCNPISGHATLYWYQQILGQGPKLLIQFQNNGVVDDSQLPKDRFSAERLKGVDSTLKIQPAKLEDSAVYLCASSLESLRGAKIRFGQGTRLTVV.

Comment on this clone: Within the sample, other DNA sequences also encode this same CDR3. This chain uses TRBV28 with TRBJ2-7; no clear D gene. CDR1 and CDR2 (germline): MDHEN, SYDVKM. With 4 bases removed from V and 3 bases from J, the gap between germline ends came to 13 bases. The CDR3 is 14 residues long. Here the CDR3 DNA reads TGTGCCAGCAGTTCCCCGGGTGGATTCTACGAGCAGTACTTC. This sequence encodes CASSSPGGFYEQYF.

J is TRBJ2-2 and V is TRBV6-5; maybe TRBD1 (5 bases). The CDR3 sequence is 14 residues long. Germline V lookup: CDR1 MNHEY, CDR2 SVGAGI. Trimming shortened V by 6 bases and J by 7 bases, and 15 bases separated the two germline ends. The DNA for the CDR3 is TGTGCCAGCAGCTCCCGAAGGGGCTTCGGGGAGCTGTTTTTT. This gives the protein CASSSRRGFGELFF.

Comments on this clone: This CDR3 is also generated by other DNA sequences in the sample. The chain is built from TRBV9 and TRBJ2-5, with 8 bases aligning to TRBD1. CDR3 length equals 13 residues. From germline, CDR1 is SGDLS and CDR2 YYNGEE. Trimming took 1 base from V and 5 from J; bases not matched to a gene: 1. The CDR3 DNA reads as TGTGCCAGCAGCGTATCAGGGGGCGAGACCCAGTACTTC. It codes for CASSVSGGETQYF.

The chain links TRBV7-2 to TRBJ2-3; the match to TRBD2 covers 11 bases. V shed 5 bases, J shed 2 bases, and the junction held 12 bases outside the gene matches. The CDR3 extends over 18 amino acids. The germline V gene encodes CDR1 SGHTA and CDR2 FQGNSA. This CDR3 reads CASSLLPQLAGVTDTQYF. CDR3 sequence (DNA): TGTGCCAGCAGCCTCCTCCCCCAACTAGCGGGAGTCACAGATACGCAGTATTTT.

The chain links TRBV5-5 to TRBJ2-7; the match to TRBD1 covers 9 bases. The trim removed 5 bases at V and 0 bases at J, leaving 6 bases unmatched. This CDR3 contains 15 residues. Germline V gene lookup returns CDR1 SGHKS and CDR2 YYEKEE (reference sequence). CDR3 protein: CASSRTGALSYEQYF. CDR3 DNA: TGTGCCAGCAGTCGGACAGGGGCCCTCTCCTACGAGCAGTACTTC.